Listed below are T cell receptor beta chains from one sample, sequenced in a study of blood T cells in healthy people across ages. MiXCR, applied by TCRdb to the 5' RACE reads, yields one record per CDR3 protein. The table has some 710,000 distinct CDR3 sequences, about 42% seen once. The sequencing input was blood. Source of these receptors: a man older than 75 in good health. Each CDR3 is given with its conserved first and last residue.

TRBV12-3/TRBV12-4	16	CASSLRGATGADTQYF
TRBV27	15	CASSMGSRGADTQYF
TRBV20-1	16	CSARAPGTSGVETQYF
TRBV11-2	13	CASSRIQGTEAFF
TRBV7-3	15	CASSSGQGKLGEQYF
TRBV3-1	14	CASSQARYNERLFF
TRBV3-1	15	CASSPRGTENQPQHF
TRBV27	17	CASSPRTSGNLGDEQYF
TRBV7-2	16	CASSLAGTSGHNEQFF
TRBV5-1	15	CASSSGLAGVEQQYF
TRBV6-2/TRBV6-3	16	CASRATWGGLEETQYF
TRBV27	15	CASRLGQGGSYEQYF
TRBV14	14	CASSQGLSYNEQYF
TRBV6-4	14	CASSARKDFYGYTF
TRBV7-9	17	CASSLAGGQGVDNEQFF
TRBV24-1	14	CATSDFVTTDTQYF
TRBV15	15	CATSRVGGAHNEQFF
TRBV20-1	16	CSARYRGFRTTDTQYF
TRBV6-2/TRBV6-3	13	CASSSTANQPQHF
TRBV12-3/TRBV12-4	16	CASSLAGRLNTGELFF
TRBV30	15	CAWSASSGGNYGYTF
TRBV10-3	15	CAISRPGQGAGEQYF
TRBV10-3	14	CAISETFYGGEQYF
TRBV6-6	11	CASSATHEQYF
TRBV5-1	14	CASSAGTGINIQYF
TRBV7-2	13	CASSSTTVYEQYF
TRBV9	13	CASSVDPLKTQYF
TRBV20-1	15	CSARGPGQGTYGYTF
TRBV28	16	CASRDLMASGTDTQYF
TRBV7-9	16	CASSSRLEGVINEQFF
TRBV15	19	CATSKPGTSIRLTYNEQFF
TRBV25-1	15	CASARVGGVTGELFF
TRBV7-6	15	CASSLAGDSLDEQYF
TRBV5-1	17	CASSLGTSGSLTDTQYF
TRBV4-3	15	CASSQDAGAWNEQFF
TRBV7-9	14	CATDSLSGANVLTF
TRBV12-3/TRBV12-4	14	CASSLRRETTEQYF
TRBV7-4	14	CASTKTTSGGPQYF
TRBV11-2	15	CASSVGQVVADTQYF
TRBV12-3/TRBV12-4	13	CASSGRATGELFF
TRBV12-3/TRBV12-4	15	CASSRTEEGTDTQYF
TRBV20-1	13	CSAAGTVNSPLHF
TRBV2	13	CASSEDRDQPQHF
TRBV5-1	17	CASSLSTNRDYSYEQYF
TRBV15	17	CATSRDWVGRTDYEQYF
TRBV11-2	15	CASSLGQAVYNEQFF
TRBV7-2	14	CASSLRGREDQAFF
TRBV15	14	CATSRVGADREQYF
TRBV29-1	17	CSGSGTGGRATNEKLFF
TRBV6-1	14	CATLAAPLYNEQFF
TRBV7-3	13	CASSLTFYGTQYF
TRBV6-2/TRBV6-3	14	CASTGTGSSYEQYF
TRBV7-2	16	CASSLELAGEYNEQFF
TRBV20-1	12	CSAGPLSRIQYF
TRBV2	16	CASRRTSWTSTDTQYF
TRBV20-1	15	CSARLDRGANEKLFF
TRBV6-2/TRBV6-3	13	CVSRGPITEEQYF
TRBV10-3	17	CAISEVSGRAGLGEQYF
TRBV24-1	18	CATSGPSRREGSTDTQYF
TRBV20-1	13	CSARRGYNQPQHF